A selection of T cell receptor beta chains follows, all from one sample in a study of human T cells and chemical hapten exposure. One entry per CDR3 protein, called by TCRdb with MiXCR from the RACE reads. The profile shows about 82,000 distinct CDR3 sequences, around 10% of them singletons. The sample here was whole blood, taken in connection with sensitization to the hapten diphenylcyclopropenone (DPC). The receptors derive from a woman aged 50 to 60 with alopecia areata. Some clones in this sample may be carry-over from other donors' samples. The CDR3 runs from the conserved cysteine through the conserved F or W. The order of the fields is J gene, V gene, D gene, clone size, CDR3 protein, CDR3 DNA. The D gene is left open where the match is weak. Clone size is shown for a subset of rows, as once, few, many or a class of expanded clone.

TRBJ2-7	TRBV7-9	NA	NA	CASSSTAQTQYF	TGTGCCAGCAGCTCAACGGCCCAAACGCAGTACTTC
TRBJ1-2	TRBV29-1	TRBD1	NA	CSVDRTGRVNGYTF	TGCAGCGTTGATCGGACAGGGAGGGTAAACGGCTACACCTTC
TRBJ2-5	TRBV18	NA	many	CASSPPEETQYF	TGTGCCAGCTCACCACCCGAAGAGACCCAGTACTTC
TRBJ2-4	TRBV28	NA	NA	CASSSRRDGDIQYF	TGTGCCAGCAGTTCACGGCGGGATGGAGACATTCAGTACTTC
TRBJ2-3	TRBV20-1	NA	many	CSARQVITDTQYF	TGCAGTGCTAGACAGGTGATCACAGATACGCAGTATTTT
TRBJ2-3	TRBV20-1	TRBD2	few	CSARGGRGSGKSTDTQYF	TGCAGTGCTAGAGGGGGTCGTGGTAGCGGGAAAAGCACAGATACGCAGTATTTT
TRBJ2-2	TRBV6-5	NA	NA	CASSRDGITGELFF	TGTGCCAGCAGCCGGGACGGCATCACCGGGGAGCTGTTTTTT
TRBJ1-3	TRBV2	NA	many	CASSSRAPSGNTIYF	TGTGCCAGCAGCTCCCGGGCTCCCTCTGGAAACACCATATATTTT
TRBJ1-4	TRBV4-1	NA	many	CASSQVMGEKLFF	TGCGCCAGCAGCCAAGTGATGGGGGAAAAACTGTTTTTT
TRBJ1-1	TRBV7-2	TRBD1	many	CASSYRGLDTEAFF	TGTGCCAGCAGCTACAGGGGGCTTGACACTGAAGCTTTCTTT
TRBJ1-5	TRBV5-6	TRBD1	many	CASSSLDRRDQPQHF	TGTGCCAGCAGCTCCCTGGACAGGAGAGATCAGCCCCAGCATTTT
TRBJ2-3	TRBV3-1	NA	NA	CASSQETDTQYF	TGTGCCAGCAGCCAGGAGACAGATACGCAGTATTTT
TRBJ2-7	TRBV18	NA	many	CASSPGGGSYEQYF	TGTGCCAGCTCACCGGGAGGAGGTTCCTACGAGCAGTACTTC
TRBJ2-1	TRBV7-2	TRBD2	many	CASSFTGGAGNEQFF	TGTGCCAGCAGCTTTACCGGGGGGGCTGGCAATGAGCAGTTCTTC
TRBJ2-1	TRBV20-1	TRBD2	NA	CSAPRQASGYSEQFF	TGCAGTGCTCCCCGACAAGCTAGCGGGTACAGTGAGCAGTTCTTC
TRBJ1-1	TRBV7-7	NA	many	CASTTMFWAEAFF	TGTGCTAGCACCACGATGTTTTGGGCTGAAGCTTTCTTT
TRBJ2-5	TRBV6-2/TRBV6-3	NA	few	CASSYLGPAETQYF	TGTGCCAGCAGTTACTTGGGCCCGGCAGAGACCCAGTACTTC
TRBJ1-2	TRBV25-1	TRBD1	NA	CASTIGSGGYGYTF	TGTGCCAGCACCATAGGGTCAGGGGGGTATGGCTACACCTTC
TRBJ2-7	TRBV28	NA	few	CASSLTSVFYEQYF	TGTGCCAGCAGTTTGACTTCAGTCTTTTACGAGCAGTACTTC
TRBJ1-5	TRBV7-2	NA	many	CASSLGGAAYQPQHF	TGTGCCAGCAGCTTAGGGGGGGCAGCGTATCAGCCCCAGCATTTT
TRBJ1-1	TRBV29-1	TRBD1	NA	CSVVGQARNTEAFF	TGCAGCGTTGTCGGACAGGCAAGGAACACTGAAGCTTTCTTT
TRBJ2-7	TRBV5-1	NA	many	CASSLAGVTYEQYF	TGCGCCAGCAGCTTGGCGGGAGTGACTTACGAGCAGTACTTC
TRBJ1-5	TRBV9	NA	NA	CASSVTGLVNQPQHF	TGTGCCAGCAGCGTGACAGGCCTTGTGAATCAGCCCCAGCATTTT
TRBJ2-3	TRBV10-3	TRBD2	NA	CAISDRYSGVSTDTQYF	TGTGCCATCAGTGATCGCTATAGCGGGGTCAGCACAGATACGCAGTATTTT
TRBJ2-7	TRBV7-7	NA	NA	CASSLETGSGYEQYF	TGTGCTAGCAGCTTAGAAACAGGATCTGGATACGAGCAGTACTTC